Presented here are 11 T cell receptor beta chains from one specimen sequenced in a study of shared clonotypes between healthy human individuals. Libraries were prepared by immunoSEQ multiplex PCR; TCRdb keeps only in-frame clonotypes and omits some of them. The table has 1,500,000 or so clones, about 96% seen once. What was sequenced was naive CD4+ T cells sorted from blood. Subset indicated: CD45RA+ positively selected. Source of these receptors: a man in his thirties or forties in good health.

V and J are TRBV6-1 and TRBJ1-2; D not certain. V was trimmed by 1 base and J by 8 bases, leaving 2 bases between them. Germline V gene lookup returns CDR1 MNHNS and CDR2 SASEGT. The CDR3 consists of 10 residues. CDR3 protein: CASSEGGYTF. In DNA form, the CDR3 reads TGTGCCAGCAGTGAAGGAGGCTACACCTTC.

The CDR3 nucleotides are TGCAGCGTTGCGCACGGGACAGTGCCCGAGACCCAGTACTTC. Protein: CSVAHGTVPETQYF. The gene calls are TRBV29-1 and TRBJ2-5, with 7 bases lining up with TRBD1. CDR1 and CDR2 from the germline V gene are SQVTM and ANQGSEA. The trim removed 4 bases at V and 5 bases at J, leaving 10 bases unmatched. The CDR3 runs to 14 residues.

V usage is TRBV4-3 and J usage is TRBJ2-1; D perhaps matches TRBD2 (5 bases). Germline V CDR1 and CDR2: LGHNA, YSLEER. The CDR3 contains 16 residues. Trimming pared 6 bases from V and 3 bases from J, leaving 18 bases between. This CDR3 reads CASSQPPKDFYNEQFF. The CDR3 DNA is TGCGCCAGCAGTCAACCTCCCAAGGACTTCTACAATGAGCAGTTCTTC.

With respect to this clone: This could be a read error, since a much larger clone is one nucleotide away. The genes are TRBV5-4 and TRBJ1-1; D call uncertain. The germline V gene has CDR1 SGHNT and CDR2 YYREEE (reference sequence). CDR3 size: 11 residues. V lost 7 bases and J 2 bases, leaving 6 bases between the germline ends. For the CDR3, the DNA is TGTGCCAGCGGCGTAAACACTGAAGCTTTCTTT. Protein product: CASGVNTEAFF.

The DNA of the CDR3 is TGTGCCAGCAGTTGGGGCCCCACTGGGGCCAACGTCCTGACTTTC. This translates into CASSWGPTGANVLTF. The chain combines TRBV6-6 with TRBJ2-6, with a tentative D call TRBD1 (5 bases). Germline V lookup: CDR1 MNHNY, CDR2 SVGAGI (reference sequence). This CDR3 region has 15 residues. V lost 4 bases, J lost 2 bases, and 9 bases lay in between.

This clone was seen only once. J is TRBJ2-7 and V is TRBV29-1; 12 positions agree with TRBD2. This CDR3 is built from 13 residues. Per the germline V gene, CDR1 is SQVTM and CDR2 is ANQGSEA. The V and J ends lost 4 bases and 6 bases, in that order; junction bases with no gene match: 4. This CDR3 reads CSVGLAGASEQYF. Here the CDR3 DNA reads TGCAGCGTTGGACTAGCGGGAGCCTCCGAGCAGTACTTC.

This sequence joins TRBV30 and TRBJ1-5; D remains unclear. The CDR3 is 15 residues long. Germline assignment: CDR1 GTSNPN and CDR2 SVGIG (reference sequence). V lost 0 bases, J lost 4 bases, and 13 bases lay in between. This CDR3 is CAWSVRQAKNQPQHF. CDR3 nucleotides: TGTGCCTGGAGTGTACGACAAGCGAAGAATCAGCCCCAGCATTTT.

J is TRBJ2-3 and V is TRBV11-2, with 9 bases aligning to TRBD1. V shed 4 bases, J shed 2 bases, and the junction held 7 bases outside the gene matches. Germline CDR1 SGHAT, CDR2 FQNNGV. This CDR3 region has 16 residues. The CDR3 DNA follows: TGTGCCAGCAGCTGGACCGGGACAGGGACCACAGATACGCAGTATTTT. It encodes CASSWTGTGTTDTQYF.

The V call is TRBV7-9, the J call TRBJ2-4, with 10 bases lining up with TRBD2. J was trimmed by 5 bases and V by 6 bases; bases with no gene match: 7. Germline lookup yields CDR1 SEHNR and CDR2 FQNEAQ (reference sequence). This CDR3 is 15 amino acids long. The CDR3 sequence: CASSLTSGNENIQYF. As DNA, the CDR3 is TGTGCCAGCAGTTTAACTAGCGGGAACGAAAACATTCAGTACTTC.

This clone showed up just once. This sequence joins TRBV4-3 and TRBJ2-6, with TRBD1 matching 10 bases. V trimming: 8 bases; J trimming: 2 bases; junction bases outside the gene matches: 3. The germline V gene encodes CDR1 LGHNA and CDR2 YSLEER. The CDR3 is 15 amino acids. CDR3 nucleotides: TGCGCCAGCGTGACAGGGGGCGCTGGGGCCAACGTCCTGACTTTC. Protein sequence: CASVTGGAGANVLTF.

The chain links TRBV29-1 to TRBJ2-7; D may be TRBD2 (5 bases). The CDR3 totals 14 residues. Germline V gives CDR1 SQVTM, CDR2 ANQGSEA. V was cut by 5 bases and J by 6 bases, with 20 bases left in between. The CDR3 here is CSVRGRRGRSEQYF. As DNA, the CDR3 is TGCAGCGTTCGAGGGCGGAGAGGGCGTAGCGAGCAGTACTTC.